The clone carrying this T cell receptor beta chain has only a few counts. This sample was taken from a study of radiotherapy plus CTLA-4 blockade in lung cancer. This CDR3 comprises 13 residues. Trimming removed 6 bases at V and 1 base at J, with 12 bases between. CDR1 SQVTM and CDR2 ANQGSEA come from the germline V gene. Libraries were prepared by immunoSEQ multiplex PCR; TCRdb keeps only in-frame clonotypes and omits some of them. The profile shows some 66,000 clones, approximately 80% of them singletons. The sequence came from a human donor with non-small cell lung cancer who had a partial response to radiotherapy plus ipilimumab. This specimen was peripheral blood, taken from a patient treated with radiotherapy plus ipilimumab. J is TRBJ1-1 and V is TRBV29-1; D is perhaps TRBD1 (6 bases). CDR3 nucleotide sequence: TGCAGCGTAACGGACAGAGGGAACACTGAAGCTTTCTTT. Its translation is CSVTDRGNTEAFF.